A selection of T cell receptor beta chains follows, all from one sample in a study of blood T cell repertoires in COVID-19. Measured with immunoSEQ multiplex PCR; TCRdb has only the in-frame clones, and not every one. In the table there are around 500,000 clones, 75% to 90% of which are singletons. Sequenced: PBMCs or T cells enriched from blood (not recorded which). The origin of the receptors is an older woman who had recovered from COVID-19. Each CDR3 is given with its conserved first and last residue. The D gene is left open where the match is weak.

TRBJ2-2 | TRBV27 | TRBD1 | CASRGYGTENGELFF | TGTGCCAGTCGGGGCTACGGGACAGAAAACGGGGAGCTGTTTTTT
TRBJ2-1 | TRBV2 | NA | CASSEGVWGPNEQFF | TGTGCCAGCAGTGAAGGGGTTTGGGGGCCGAATGAGCAGTTCTTC
TRBJ2-3 | TRBV9 | TRBD2 | CASSVVGTSGASTDTQYF | TGTGCCAGCAGCGTAGTGGGGACTAGCGGGGCGTCGACAGATACGCAGTATTTT
TRBJ2-3 | TRBV5-4 | TRBD1 | CASSFGGGQGLDTQYF | TGTGCCAGCAGCTTTGGGGGGGGACAGGGGCTAGATACGCAGTATTTT
TRBJ2-5 | TRBV19 | TRBD1 | CASRGEGGSVGTQYF | TGTGCCAGCCGGGGCGAAGGGGGCTCGGTGGGGACCCAGTACTTC
TRBJ2-1 | TRBV9 | TRBD1 | CASSVGTGNEQFF | TGTGCCAGCAGCGTTGGGACAGGGAATGAGCAGTTCTTC
TRBJ2-7 | TRBV5-4 | TRBD1 | CASSNEGQGYEQYF | TGTGCCAGCAGCAATGAAGGACAGGGCTACGAGCAGTACTTC
TRBJ2-1 | TRBV10-3 | TRBD2 | CAISRGTSGGAHEQFF | TGTGCCATCAGCCGAGGGACTAGCGGGGGGGCCCATGAGCAGTTCTTC
TRBJ1-1 | TRBV7-9 | NA | CASSLAQTTEAFF | TGTGCCAGCAGCTTAGCACAGACCACTGAAGCTTTCTTT
TRBJ2-7 | TRBV2 | NA | CASRDEYSGALARAYEQYF | TGTGCCAGCAGAGACGAATATTCAGGGGCCTTGGCGAGGGCGTACGAGCAGTACTTC
TRBJ2-3 | TRBV5-6 | NA | CASSLLVDTQYF | TGTGCCAGCAGCTTGTTAGTAGATACGCAGTATTTT
TRBJ1-3 | TRBV5-1 | TRBD1 | CASSARDSSGNTIYF | TGCGCCAGCAGCGCCCGGGACAGCTCTGGAAACACCATATATTTT
TRBJ1-1 | TRBV6-5 | NA | CASSNRENTEAFF | TGTGCCAGCAGCAACAGGGAGAACACTGAAGCTTTCTTT
TRBJ1-5 | TRBV27 | NA | CASSRVFGSNQPQHF | TGTGCCAGCTCCAGGGTGTTCGGAAGTAATCAGCCCCAGCATTTT
TRBJ1-1 | TRBV7-9 | NA | CASSLVGGDTEAFF | TGTGCCAGCAGCTTAGTAGGCGGAGACACTGAAGCTTTCTTT
TRBJ2-3 | TRBV10-3 | TRBD1 | CAISRQGTDTQYF | TGTGCCATCAGCCGACAGGGGACAGATACGCAGTATTTT
TRBJ1-3 | TRBV19 | TRBD1 | CASSMRQGLIGGSGNTIYF | TGTGCCAGTAGTATGAGACAGGGTCTCATCGGGGGCTCTGGAAACACCATATATTTT
TRBJ1-1 | TRBV5-1 | TRBD1 | CASSLGGGGTEAFF | TGCGCCAGCAGCTTGGGAGGGGGCGGCACTGAAGCTTTCTTT
TRBJ1-5 | TRBV30 | TRBD1 | CAWSVTGGIQPQHF | TGTGCCTGGAGTGTAACAGGGGGCATTCAGCCCCAGCATTTT
TRBJ1-4 | TRBV3-1/TRBV3-2 | NA | CASSLTGVGDEKLFF | TGTGCCAGCAGCCTGACAGGAGTTGGAGATGAAAAACTGTTTTTT
TRBJ1-5 | TRBV27 | NA | CASQAGFQPQHF | TGTGCCAGCCAAGCGGGGTTTCAGCCCCAGCATTTT
TRBJ1-1 | TRBV10-3 | NA | CAISVKRLNTEAFF | TGTGCCATCAGTGTTAAGAGATTGAACACTGAAGCTTTCTTT